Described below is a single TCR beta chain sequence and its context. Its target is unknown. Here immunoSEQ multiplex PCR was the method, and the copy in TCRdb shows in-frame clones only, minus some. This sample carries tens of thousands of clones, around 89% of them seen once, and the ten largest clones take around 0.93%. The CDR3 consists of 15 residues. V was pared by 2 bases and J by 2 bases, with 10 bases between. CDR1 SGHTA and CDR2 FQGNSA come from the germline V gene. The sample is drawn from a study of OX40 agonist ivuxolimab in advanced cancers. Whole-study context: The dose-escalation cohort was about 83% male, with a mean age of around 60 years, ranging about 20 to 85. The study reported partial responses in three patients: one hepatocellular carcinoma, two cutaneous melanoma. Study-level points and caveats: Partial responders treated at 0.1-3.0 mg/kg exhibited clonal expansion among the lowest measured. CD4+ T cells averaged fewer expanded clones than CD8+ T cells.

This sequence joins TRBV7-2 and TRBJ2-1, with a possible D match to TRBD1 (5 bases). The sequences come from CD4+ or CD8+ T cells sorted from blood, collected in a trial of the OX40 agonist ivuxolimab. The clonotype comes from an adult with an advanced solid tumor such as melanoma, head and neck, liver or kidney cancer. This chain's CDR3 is CASSLKGLPYNEQFF. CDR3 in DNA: TGTGCCAGCAGCTTAAAGGGGCTCCCCTACAATGAGCAGTTCTTC.